The clone carrying this T cell receptor (beta chain) was seen more than once but under ten times. Treatment of the sample: randomized to nivolumab then ipilimumab (arm A) or the reverse (arm B). TCRdb's copy holds only in-frame clones and misses some; the assay was immunoSEQ multiplex PCR. The profile shows 20,000 to 25,000 clones, around 30% of them singletons. The data were obtained in a study of sequential checkpoint blockade in melanoma. Trimming removed 6 bases from V and 2 bases from J, with 10 bases in between. CDR3 length: 13 residues. The sample consisted of tumor tissue (inferred from file names), taken from a patient given nivolumab and ipilimumab in sequence. This TCR was sampled from a human donor with melanoma. V is TRBV23-1 and J is TRBJ2-5, with D hard to call. TRBV23-1 counts as an open reading frame of uncertain function. CDR3 protein: CASSWAAQETQYF. CDR3 coding DNA: TGCGCCAGCAGCTGGGCAGCTCAAGAGACCCAGTACTTC.